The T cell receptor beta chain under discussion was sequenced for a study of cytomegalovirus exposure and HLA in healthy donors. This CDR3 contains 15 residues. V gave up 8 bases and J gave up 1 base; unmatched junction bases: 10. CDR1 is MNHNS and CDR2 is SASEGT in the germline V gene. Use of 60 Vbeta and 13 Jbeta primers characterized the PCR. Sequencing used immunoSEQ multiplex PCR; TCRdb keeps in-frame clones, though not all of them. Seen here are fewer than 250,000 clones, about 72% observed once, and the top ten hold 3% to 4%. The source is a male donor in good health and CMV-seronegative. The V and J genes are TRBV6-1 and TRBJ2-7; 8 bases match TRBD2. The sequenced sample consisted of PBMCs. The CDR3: CASAYYIAGSYEQYF. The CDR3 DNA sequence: TGTGCCAGCGCCTACTACATAGCGGGATCCTACGAGCAGTACTTC.